This TCR beta chain is drawn from a study of blood T cell repertoires in COVID-19. At the level of the study: T cells, B-cell-depleted T cells, or PBMCs supplied cDNA or gDNA.

This CDR3 contains 16 residues. Repertoires were generated with immunoSEQ multiplex PCR, while TCRdb's copy carries only in-frame clones and drops some. The sample carries some 60,000 clones, less than 95% recorded once. This TCR derives from a man in his forties with acute or convalescent COVID-19. J is TRBJ2-1 and V is TRBV21-1; TRBD2, the D gene given by the table, was not confirmed from the DNA. TRBV21-1 is a documented pseudogene. The sample comprised peripheral blood. The CDR3 nucleotides read TGTCGTTTCCGACTAGCGGCCCCAAGCTCCTACAATGAGCAGTTCTTC. Its translation: CRFRLAAPSSYNEQFF.